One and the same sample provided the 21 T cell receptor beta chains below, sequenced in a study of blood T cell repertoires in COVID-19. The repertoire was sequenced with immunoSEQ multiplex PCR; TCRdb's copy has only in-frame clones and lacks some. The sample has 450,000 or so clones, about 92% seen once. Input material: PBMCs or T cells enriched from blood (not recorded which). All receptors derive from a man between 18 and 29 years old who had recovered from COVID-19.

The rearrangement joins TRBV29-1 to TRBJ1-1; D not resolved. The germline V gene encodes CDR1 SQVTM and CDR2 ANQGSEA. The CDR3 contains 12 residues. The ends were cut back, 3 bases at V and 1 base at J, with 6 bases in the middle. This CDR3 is CSVERENTEAFF. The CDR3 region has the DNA TGCAGCGTTGAGAGGGAGAACACTGAAGCTTTCTTT.

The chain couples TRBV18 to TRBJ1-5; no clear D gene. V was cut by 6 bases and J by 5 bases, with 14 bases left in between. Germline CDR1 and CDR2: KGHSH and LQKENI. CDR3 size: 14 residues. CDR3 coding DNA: TGTGCCAGCTCCGAGAAGGCGAGGGATCAGCCCCAGCATTTT. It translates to CASSEKARDQPQHF.

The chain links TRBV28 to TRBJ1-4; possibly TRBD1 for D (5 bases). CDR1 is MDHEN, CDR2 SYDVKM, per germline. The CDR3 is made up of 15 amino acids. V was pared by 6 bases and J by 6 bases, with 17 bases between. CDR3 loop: CASSSRGFLDEKLFF. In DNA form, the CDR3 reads TGTGCCAGCAGCTCGCGGGGCTTTCTAGATGAAAAACTGTTTTTT.

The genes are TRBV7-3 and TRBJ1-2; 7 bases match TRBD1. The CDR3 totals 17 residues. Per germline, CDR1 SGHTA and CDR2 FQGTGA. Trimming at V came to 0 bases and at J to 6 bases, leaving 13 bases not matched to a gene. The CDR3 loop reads CASSLTPMGQLPHGYTF. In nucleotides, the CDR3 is TGTGCCAGCAGCTTAACTCCGATGGGACAGCTTCCTCATGGCTACACCTTC. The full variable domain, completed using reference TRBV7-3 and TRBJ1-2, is GAGVSQTPSNKVTEKGKYVELRCDPISGHTALYWYRQSLGQGPEFLIYFQGTGAADDSGLPNDRFFAVRPEGSVSTLKIQRTERGDSAVYLCASSLTPMGQLPHGYTFGSGTRLTVV.

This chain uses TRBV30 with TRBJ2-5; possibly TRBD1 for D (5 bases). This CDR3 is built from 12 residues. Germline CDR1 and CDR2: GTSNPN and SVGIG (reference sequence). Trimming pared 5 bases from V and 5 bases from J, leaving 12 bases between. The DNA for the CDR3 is TGTGCCTGGGACTTCTCAGGGGAGACCCAGTACTTC. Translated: CAWDFSGETQYF.

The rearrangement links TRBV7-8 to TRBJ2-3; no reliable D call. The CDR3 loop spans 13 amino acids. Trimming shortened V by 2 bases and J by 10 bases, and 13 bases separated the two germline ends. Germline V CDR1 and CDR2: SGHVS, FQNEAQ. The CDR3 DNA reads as TGTGCCAGCAGCTTAAATCCCAAGCAAGCGCAGTATTTT. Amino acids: CASSLNPKQAQYF.

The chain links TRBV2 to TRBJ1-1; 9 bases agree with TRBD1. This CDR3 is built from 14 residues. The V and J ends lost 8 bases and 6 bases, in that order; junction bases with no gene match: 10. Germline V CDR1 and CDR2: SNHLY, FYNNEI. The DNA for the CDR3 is TGTGCCAGCCCTTCCCGGGACAGGGAAGCTGAAGCTTTCTTT. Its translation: CASPSRDREAEAFF.

The CDR3 nucleotides read TGTGCCTGGGGGAGAGGCACCATATATTTT. This encodes CAWGRGTIYF. The chain links TRBV30 to TRBJ1-3, with unresolved D. This CDR3 has 10 amino acids. V lost 5 bases to trimming and J lost 9 bases, with 8 bases between them. CDR1 GTSNPN and CDR2 SVGIG come from the germline V gene (reference sequence).

CDR3 sequence reads: CASSLGGRAGRSSYNEQFF. The CDR3 DNA is TGTGCCAGCAGCTTGGGGGGTCGGGCGGGGAGGAGCTCCTACAATGAGCAGTTCTTC. The chain uses TRBV5-4 and TRBJ2-1, with a tentative D call TRBD2 (6 bases). The CDR3 totals 19 residues. The V end lost 0 bases, the J end lost 0 bases, and 19 bases lay between the germline ends. Germline CDR1 and CDR2: SGHNT and YYREEE (reference sequence).

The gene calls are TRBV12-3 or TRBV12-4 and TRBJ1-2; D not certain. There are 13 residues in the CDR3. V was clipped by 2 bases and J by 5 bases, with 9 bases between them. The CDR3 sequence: CASSLRVDYGYTF. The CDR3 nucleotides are TGTGCCAGCAGTTTACGGGTGGATTATGGCTACACCTTC.

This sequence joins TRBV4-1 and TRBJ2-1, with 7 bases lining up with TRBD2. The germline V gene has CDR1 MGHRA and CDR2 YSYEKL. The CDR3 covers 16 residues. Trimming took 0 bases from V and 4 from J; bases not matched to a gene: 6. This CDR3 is CASSQEAGLDYNEQFF. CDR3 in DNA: TGCGCCAGCAGCCAAGAAGCGGGGCTAGATTACAATGAGCAGTTCTTC.

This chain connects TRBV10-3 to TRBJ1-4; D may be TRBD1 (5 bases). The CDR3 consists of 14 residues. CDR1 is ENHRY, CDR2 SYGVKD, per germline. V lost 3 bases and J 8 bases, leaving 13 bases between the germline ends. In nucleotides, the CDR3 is TGTGCCATCAGTGATCAGGGCCTAGGCGAAAAACTGTTTTTT. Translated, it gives CAISDQGLGEKLFF.

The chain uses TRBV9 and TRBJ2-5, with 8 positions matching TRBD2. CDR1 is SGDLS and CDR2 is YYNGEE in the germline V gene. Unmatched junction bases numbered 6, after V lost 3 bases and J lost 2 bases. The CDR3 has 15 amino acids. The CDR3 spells CASSADGGAQETQYF. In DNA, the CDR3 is TGTGCCAGCAGCGCCGACGGGGGGGCACAAGAGACCCAGTACTTC.

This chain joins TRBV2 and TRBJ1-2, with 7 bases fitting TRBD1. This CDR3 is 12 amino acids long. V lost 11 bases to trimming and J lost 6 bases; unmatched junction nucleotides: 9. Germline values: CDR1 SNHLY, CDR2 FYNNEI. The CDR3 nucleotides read TGTGCCGGAAGACAGGGCAAAGATGGCTACACCTTC. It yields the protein CAGRQGKDGYTF.

The chain's CDR3 is CATSDPQGDLKETQYF. As DNA, the CDR3 is TGTGCCACCAGTGATCCTCAGGGGGACCTCAAAGAGACCCAGTACTTC. The rearrangement uses TRBV24-1 and TRBJ2-5, with 7 nucleotides matching TRBD1. The CDR3 loop spans 16 amino acids. Trimming cost V 3 bases and J 3 bases; bases outside gene matches: 9. The germline CDR1 and CDR2 sequences are KGHDR and SFDVKD.

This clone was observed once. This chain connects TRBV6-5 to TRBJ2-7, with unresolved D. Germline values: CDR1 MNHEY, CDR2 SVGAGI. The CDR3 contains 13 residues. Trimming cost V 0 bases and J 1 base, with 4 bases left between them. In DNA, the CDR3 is TGTGCCAGCAGTTACTCCTATTCCTACGAGCAGTACTTC. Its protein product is CASSYSYSYEQYF.

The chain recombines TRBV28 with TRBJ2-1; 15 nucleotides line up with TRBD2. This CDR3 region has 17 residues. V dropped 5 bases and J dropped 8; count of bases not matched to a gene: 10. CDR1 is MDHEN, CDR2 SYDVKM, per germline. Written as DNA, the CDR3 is TGTGCCAGCAGTCCGAACGGACTAGCGGGGGGGGTATATGAGCAGTTCTTC. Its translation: CASSPNGLAGGVYEQFF.

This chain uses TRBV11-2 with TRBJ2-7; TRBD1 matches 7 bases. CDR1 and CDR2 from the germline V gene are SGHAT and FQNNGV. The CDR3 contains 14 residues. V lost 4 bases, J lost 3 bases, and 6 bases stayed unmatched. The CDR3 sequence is CASSSRDRGYEQYF. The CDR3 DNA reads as TGTGCCAGCAGCTCTAGGGACAGAGGCTACGAGCAGTACTTC. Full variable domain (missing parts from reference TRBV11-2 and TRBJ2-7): EAGVAQSPRYKIIEKRQSVAFWCNPISGHATLYWYQQILGQGPKLLIQFQNNGVVDDSQLPKDRFSAERLKGVDSTLKIQPAKLEDSAVYLCASSSRDRGYEQYFGPGTRLTVT.

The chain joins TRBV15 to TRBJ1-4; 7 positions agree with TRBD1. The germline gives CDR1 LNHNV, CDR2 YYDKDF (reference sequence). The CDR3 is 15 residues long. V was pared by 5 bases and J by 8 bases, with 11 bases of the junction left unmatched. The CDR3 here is CATSPQDRLSEKLFF. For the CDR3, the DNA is TGTGCCACCAGCCCCCAGGACAGGCTCTCGGAAAAACTGTTTTTT. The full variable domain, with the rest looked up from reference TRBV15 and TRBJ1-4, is DAMVIQNPRYQVTQFGKPVTLSCSQTLNHNVMYWYQQKSSQAPKLLFHYYDKDFNNEADTPDNFQSRRPNTSFCFLDIRSPGLGDTAMYLCATSPQDRLSEKLFFGSGTQLSVL.

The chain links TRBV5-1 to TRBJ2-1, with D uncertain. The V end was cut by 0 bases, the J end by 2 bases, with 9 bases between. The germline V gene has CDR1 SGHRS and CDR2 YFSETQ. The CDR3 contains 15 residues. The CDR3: CASSLGLLPYNEQFF. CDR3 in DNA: TGCGCCAGCAGCTTGGGACTCCTTCCCTACAATGAGCAGTTCTTC.

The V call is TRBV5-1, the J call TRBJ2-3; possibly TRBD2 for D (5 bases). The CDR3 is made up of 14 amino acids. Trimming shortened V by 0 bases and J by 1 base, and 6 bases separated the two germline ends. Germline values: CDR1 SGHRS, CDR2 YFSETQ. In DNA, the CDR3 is TGCGCCAGCAGCTTGGAGCGGCGCACAGATACGCAGTATTTT. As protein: CASSLERRTDTQYF.